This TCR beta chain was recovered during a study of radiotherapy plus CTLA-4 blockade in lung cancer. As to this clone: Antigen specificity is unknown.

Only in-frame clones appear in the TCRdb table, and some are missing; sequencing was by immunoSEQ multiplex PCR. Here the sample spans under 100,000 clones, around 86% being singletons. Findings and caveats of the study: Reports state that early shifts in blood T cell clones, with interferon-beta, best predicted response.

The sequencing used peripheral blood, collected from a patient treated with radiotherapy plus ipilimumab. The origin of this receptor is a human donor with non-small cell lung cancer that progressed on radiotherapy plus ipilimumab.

DNA for the CDR3: TGCGCCAGCAGCTTAGGCGGACAGGGGGCCAGTGGCTACACCTTC. Amino acids: CASSLGGQGASGYTF. The genes are TRBV5-1 and TRBJ1-2; TRBD1 agrees at 11 bases. V dropped 2 bases and J dropped 7; count of bases not matched to a gene: 7. CDR1 SGHRS and CDR2 YFSETQ come from the germline V gene. The CDR3 sequence is 15 residues long.